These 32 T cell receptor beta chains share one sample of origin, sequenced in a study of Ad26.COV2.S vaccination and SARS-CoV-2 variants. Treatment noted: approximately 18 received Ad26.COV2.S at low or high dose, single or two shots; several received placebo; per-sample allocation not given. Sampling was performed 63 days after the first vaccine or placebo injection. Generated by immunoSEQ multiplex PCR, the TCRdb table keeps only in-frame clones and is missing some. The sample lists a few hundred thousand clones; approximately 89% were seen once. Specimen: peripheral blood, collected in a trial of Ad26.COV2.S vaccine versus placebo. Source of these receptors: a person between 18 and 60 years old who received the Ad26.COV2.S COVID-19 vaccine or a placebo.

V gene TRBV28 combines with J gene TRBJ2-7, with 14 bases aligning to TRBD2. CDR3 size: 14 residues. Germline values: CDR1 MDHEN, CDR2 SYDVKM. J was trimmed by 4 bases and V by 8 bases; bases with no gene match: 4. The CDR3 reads CASFGTSGRYEQYF. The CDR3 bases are TGTGCCAGCTTCGGGACTAGCGGGAGATACGAGCAGTACTTC.

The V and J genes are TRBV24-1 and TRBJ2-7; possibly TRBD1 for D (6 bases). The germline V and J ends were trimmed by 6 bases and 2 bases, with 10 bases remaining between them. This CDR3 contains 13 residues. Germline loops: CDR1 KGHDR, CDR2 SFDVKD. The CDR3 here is CATSPGDPYEQYF. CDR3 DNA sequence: TGTGCCACCAGTCCAGGGGACCCCTACGAGCAGTACTTC.

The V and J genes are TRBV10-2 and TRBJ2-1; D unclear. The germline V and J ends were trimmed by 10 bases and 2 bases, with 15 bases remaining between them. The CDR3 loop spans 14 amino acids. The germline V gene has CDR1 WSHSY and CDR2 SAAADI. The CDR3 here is CATKGGTPYNEQFF. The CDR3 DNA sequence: TGCGCCACCAAGGGCGGTACTCCCTACAATGAGCAGTTCTTC.

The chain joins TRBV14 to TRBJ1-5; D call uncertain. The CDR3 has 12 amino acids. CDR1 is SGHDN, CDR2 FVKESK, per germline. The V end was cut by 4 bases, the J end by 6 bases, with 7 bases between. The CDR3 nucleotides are TGTGCCAGCAGCCTCGGTAGTCAGCCCCAGCATTTT. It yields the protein CASSLGSQPQHF.

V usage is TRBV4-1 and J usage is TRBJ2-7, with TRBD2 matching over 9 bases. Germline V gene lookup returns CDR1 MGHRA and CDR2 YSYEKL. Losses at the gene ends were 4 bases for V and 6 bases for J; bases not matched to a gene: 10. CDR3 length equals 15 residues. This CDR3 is CASSPLSREGTEQYF. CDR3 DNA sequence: TGCGCCAGCAGCCCTCTTTCGCGGGAGGGAACCGAGCAGTACTTC.

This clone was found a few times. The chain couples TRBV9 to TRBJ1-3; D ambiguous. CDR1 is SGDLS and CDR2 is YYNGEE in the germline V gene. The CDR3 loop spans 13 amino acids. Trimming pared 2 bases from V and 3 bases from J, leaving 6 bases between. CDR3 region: CASSVADGNTIYF. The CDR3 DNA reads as TGTGCCAGCAGCGTTGCAGATGGAAACACCATATATTTT.

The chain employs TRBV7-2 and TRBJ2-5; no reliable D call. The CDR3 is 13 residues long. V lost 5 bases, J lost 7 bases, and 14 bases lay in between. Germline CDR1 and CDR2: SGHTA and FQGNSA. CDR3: CASSPWGPGTQYF. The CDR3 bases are TGTGCCAGCAGCCCTTGGGGTCCTGGGACCCAGTACTTC.

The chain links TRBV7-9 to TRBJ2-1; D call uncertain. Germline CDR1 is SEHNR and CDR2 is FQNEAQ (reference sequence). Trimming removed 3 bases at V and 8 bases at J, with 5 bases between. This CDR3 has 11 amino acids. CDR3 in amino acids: CASSFVYEQFF. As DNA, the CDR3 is TGTGCCAGCAGCTTCGTCTATGAGCAGTTCTTC.

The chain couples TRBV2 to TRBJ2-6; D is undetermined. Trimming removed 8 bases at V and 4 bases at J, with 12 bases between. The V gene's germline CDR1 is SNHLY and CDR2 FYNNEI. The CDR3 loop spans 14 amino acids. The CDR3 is CASSRMGGANVLTF. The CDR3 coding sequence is TGTGCCAGCTCAAGAATGGGGGGGGCCAACGTCCTGACTTTC.

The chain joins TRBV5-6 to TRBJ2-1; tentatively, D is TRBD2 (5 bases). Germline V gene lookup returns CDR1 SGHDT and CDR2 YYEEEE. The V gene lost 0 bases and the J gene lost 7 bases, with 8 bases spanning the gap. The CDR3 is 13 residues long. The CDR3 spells CASSLALDNEQFF. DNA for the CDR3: TGTGCCAGCAGCTTGGCACTAGATAATGAGCAGTTCTTC. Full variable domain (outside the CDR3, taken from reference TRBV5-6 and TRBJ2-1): DAGVTQSPTHLIKTRGQQVTLRCSPKSGHDTVSWYQQALGQGPQFIFQYYEEEERQRGNFPDRFSGHQFPNYSSELNVNALLLGDSALYLCASSLALDNEQFFGPGTRLTVL.

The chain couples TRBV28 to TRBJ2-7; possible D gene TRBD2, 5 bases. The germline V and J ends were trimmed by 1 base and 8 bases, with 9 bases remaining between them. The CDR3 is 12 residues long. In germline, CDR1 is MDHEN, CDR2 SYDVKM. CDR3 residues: CASSLYTGKQYF. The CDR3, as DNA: TGTGCCAGCAGTTTATATACGGGAAAGCAGTACTTC.

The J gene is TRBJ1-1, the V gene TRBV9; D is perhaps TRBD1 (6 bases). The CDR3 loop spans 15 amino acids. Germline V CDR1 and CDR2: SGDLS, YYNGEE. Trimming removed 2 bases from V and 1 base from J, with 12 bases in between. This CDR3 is CASSVPGHSNTEAFF. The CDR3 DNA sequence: TGTGCCAGCAGCGTCCCGGGACACTCGAACACTGAAGCTTTCTTT.

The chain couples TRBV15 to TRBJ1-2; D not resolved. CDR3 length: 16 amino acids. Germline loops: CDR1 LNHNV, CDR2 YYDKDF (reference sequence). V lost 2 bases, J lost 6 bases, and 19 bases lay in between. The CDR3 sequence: CATSRPNDYTLDGYTF. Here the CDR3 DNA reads TGTGCCACCAGCAGACCCAACGATTACACCCTGGATGGCTACACCTTC. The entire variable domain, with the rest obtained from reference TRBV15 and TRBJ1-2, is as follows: DAMVIQNPRYQVTQFGKPVTLSCSQTLNHNVMYWYQQKSSQAPKLLFHYYDKDFNNEADTPDNFQSRRPNTSFCFLDIRSPGLGDTAMYLCATSRPNDYTLDGYTFGSGTRLTVV.

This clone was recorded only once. Written as DNA, the CDR3 is TGTGCCAGCAGTCAGGGCAGTGAAAAACTGTTTTTT. Translating gives CASSQGSEKLFF. The chain links TRBV25-1 to TRBJ1-4, with D possibly being TRBD1 (5 bases). Germline values: CDR1 MGHDK, CDR2 SYGVNS. The V end lost 5 bases, the J end lost 7 bases, and 8 bases lay between the germline ends. The CDR3 sequence is 12 residues long.

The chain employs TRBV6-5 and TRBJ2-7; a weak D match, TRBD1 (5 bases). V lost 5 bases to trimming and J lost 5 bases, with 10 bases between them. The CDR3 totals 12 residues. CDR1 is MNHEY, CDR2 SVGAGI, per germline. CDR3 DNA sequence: TGTGCCAGCAGTCCGGACACTCACGAGCAGTACTTC. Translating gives CASSPDTHEQYF.

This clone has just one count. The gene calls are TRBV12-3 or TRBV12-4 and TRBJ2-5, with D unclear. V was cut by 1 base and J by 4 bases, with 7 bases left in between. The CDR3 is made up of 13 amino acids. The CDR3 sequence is CASSLVGGETQYF. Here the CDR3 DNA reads TGTGCCAGCAGTTTAGTTGGCGGAGAGACCCAGTACTTC.

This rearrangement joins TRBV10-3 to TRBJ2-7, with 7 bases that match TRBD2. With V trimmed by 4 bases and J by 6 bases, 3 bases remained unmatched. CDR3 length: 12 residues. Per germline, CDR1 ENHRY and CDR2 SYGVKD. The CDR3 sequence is CAISVTGGEQYF. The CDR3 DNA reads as TGTGCCATCAGTGTGACGGGGGGCGAGCAGTACTTC.

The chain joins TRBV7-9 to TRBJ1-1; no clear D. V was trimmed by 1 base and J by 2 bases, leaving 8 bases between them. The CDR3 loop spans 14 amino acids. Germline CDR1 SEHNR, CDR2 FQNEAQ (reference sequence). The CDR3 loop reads CASSLDGLNTEAFF. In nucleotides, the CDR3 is TGTGCCAGCAGCTTAGATGGGCTCAACACTGAAGCTTTCTTT. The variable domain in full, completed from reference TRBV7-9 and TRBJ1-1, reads DTGVSQNPRHKITKRGQNVTFRCDPISEHNRLYWYRQTLGQGPEFLTYFQNEAQLEKSRLLSDRFSAERPKGSFSTLEIQRTEQGDSAMYLCASSLDGLNTEAFFGQGTRLTVV.

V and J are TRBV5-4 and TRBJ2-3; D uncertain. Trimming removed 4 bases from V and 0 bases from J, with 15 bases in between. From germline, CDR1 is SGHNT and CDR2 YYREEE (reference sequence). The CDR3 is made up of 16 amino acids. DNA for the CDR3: TGTGCCAGCAGCCCGGCTGGGCGGCCTAGCACAGATACGCAGTATTTT. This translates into CASSPAGRPSTDTQYF.

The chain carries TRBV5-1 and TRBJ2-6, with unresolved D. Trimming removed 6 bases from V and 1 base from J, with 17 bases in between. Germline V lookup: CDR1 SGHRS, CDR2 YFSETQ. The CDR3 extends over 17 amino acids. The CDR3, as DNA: TGCGCCAGCACCCCCTGGGATACCCAATCTGGGGCCAACGTCCTGACTTTC. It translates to CASTPWDTQSGANVLTF.

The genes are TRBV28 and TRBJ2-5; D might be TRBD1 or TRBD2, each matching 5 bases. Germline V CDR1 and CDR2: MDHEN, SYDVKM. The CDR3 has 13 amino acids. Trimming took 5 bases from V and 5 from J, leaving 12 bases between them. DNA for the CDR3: TGTGCCAGCAGTCCTCGGGGCGGGGAGACCCAGTACTTC. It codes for CASSPRGGETQYF.

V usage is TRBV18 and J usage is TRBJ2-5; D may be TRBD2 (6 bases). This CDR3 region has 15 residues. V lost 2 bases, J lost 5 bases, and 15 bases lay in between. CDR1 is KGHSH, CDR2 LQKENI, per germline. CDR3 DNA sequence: TGTGCCAGCTCACCAACCTCTAGAGGAGGGGAGACCCAGTACTTC. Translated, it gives CASSPTSRGGETQYF.

In nucleotides, the CDR3 is TGCAGTGCTAGTCGCCCTAGCGGGCTATCCTACGAGCAGTACTTC. Its translation: CSASRPSGLSYEQYF. The chain uses TRBV20-1 and TRBJ2-7, with 8 nucleotides matching TRBD2. Trimming at V came to 3 bases and at J to 1 base, leaving 8 bases not matched to a gene. Germline V gene data show CDR1 as DFQATT and CDR2 as SNEGSKA (reference sequence). The CDR3 is 15 residues long.

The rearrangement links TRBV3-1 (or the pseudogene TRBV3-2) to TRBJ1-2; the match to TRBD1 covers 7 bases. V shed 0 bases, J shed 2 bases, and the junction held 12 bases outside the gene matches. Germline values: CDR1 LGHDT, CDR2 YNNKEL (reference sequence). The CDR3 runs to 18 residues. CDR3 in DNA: TGTGCCAGCAGCCAAGAGTGGGATGGAGGGGGCAGAAACTATGGCTACACCTTC. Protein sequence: CASSQEWDGGGRNYGYTF.

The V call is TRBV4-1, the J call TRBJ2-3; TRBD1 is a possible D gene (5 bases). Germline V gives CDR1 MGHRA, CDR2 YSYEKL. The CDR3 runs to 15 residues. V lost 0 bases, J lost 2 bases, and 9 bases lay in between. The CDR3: CASSQETGDTDTQYF. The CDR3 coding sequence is TGCGCCAGCAGCCAAGAAACAGGAGACACAGATACGCAGTATTTT.

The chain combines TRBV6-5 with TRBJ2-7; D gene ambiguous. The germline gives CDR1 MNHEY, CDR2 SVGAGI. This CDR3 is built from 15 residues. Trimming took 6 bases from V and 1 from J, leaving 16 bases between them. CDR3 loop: CASRNSLGSSYEQYF. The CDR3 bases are TGTGCCAGCAGAAATTCTTTAGGGTCATCCTACGAGCAGTACTTC.

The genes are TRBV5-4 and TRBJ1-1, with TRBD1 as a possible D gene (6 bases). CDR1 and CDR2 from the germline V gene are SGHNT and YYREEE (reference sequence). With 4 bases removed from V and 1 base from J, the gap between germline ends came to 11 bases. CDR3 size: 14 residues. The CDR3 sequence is CASSPTGTNTEAFF. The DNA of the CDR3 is TGTGCCAGCAGCCCAACAGGGACGAACACTGAAGCTTTCTTT.

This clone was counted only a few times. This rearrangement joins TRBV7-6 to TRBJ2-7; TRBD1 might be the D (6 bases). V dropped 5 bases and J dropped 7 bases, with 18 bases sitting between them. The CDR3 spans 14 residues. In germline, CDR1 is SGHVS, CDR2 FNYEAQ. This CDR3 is CASSGQDRKEEQYF. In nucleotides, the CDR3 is TGTGCCAGCAGCGGCCAAGACAGGAAGGAGGAGCAGTACTTC.

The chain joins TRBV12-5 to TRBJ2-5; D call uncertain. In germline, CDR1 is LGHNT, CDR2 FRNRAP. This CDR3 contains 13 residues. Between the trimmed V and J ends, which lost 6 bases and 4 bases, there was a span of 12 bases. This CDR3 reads CASGLKSGETQYF. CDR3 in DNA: TGTGCTAGTGGCCTTAAATCGGGAGAGACCCAGTACTTC.

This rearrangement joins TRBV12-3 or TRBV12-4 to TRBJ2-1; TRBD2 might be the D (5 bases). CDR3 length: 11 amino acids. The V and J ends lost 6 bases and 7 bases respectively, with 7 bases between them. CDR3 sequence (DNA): TGTGCCAGCAGGAGGGTTAATGAGCAGTTCTTC. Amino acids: CASRRVNEQFF.

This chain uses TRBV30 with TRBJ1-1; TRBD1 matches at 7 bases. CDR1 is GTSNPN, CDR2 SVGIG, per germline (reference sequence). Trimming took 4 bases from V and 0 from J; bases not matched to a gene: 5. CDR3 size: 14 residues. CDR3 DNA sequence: TGTGCCTGGACGTTAGGGGGCCTGAACACTGAAGCTTTCTTT. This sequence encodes CAWTLGGLNTEAFF.

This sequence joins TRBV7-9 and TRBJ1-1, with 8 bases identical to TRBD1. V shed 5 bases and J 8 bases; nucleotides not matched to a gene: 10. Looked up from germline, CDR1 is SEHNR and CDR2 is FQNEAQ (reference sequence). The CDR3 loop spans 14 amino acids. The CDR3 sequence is CASSDSYPGGEAFF. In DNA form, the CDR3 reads TGTGCCAGCAGCGATTCCTACCCAGGGGGCGAAGCTTTCTTT.